The TCR beta chain described here comes from a study of OX40 agonist ivuxolimab in advanced cancers. For this clone: Its matching antigen is unknown.

Germline-derived CDR1 and CDR2 are SGHRS and YFSETQ. This CDR3 contains 15 residues. V gave up 0 bases and J gave up 2 bases, with 9 bases separating them. Autoimmune disease history or systemic immunosuppression was exclusionary. Study-wide results and caveats: The 0.1-3.0 mg/kg partial responders had among the lowest clonal expansion.

This table comes from immunoSEQ multiplex PCR, and its TCRdb copy is limited to in-frame clones, with some not included. The sample comprises about 66,000 clones, about 85% of which are singletons, and 2% to 2.5% rests with the top ten. The sequences come from CD4+ or CD8+ T cells sorted from blood, collected in a trial of the OX40 agonist ivuxolimab. V gene TRBV5-1 combines with J gene TRBJ2-1; unclear D gene. This clonotype originated in an adult with an advanced solid tumor such as melanoma, head and neck, liver or kidney cancer. The CDR3 region has the DNA TGCGCCAGCAGCTTGGGGCAGAGCACCTACAATGAGCAGTTCTTC. Amino acid sequence: CASSLGQSTYNEQFF.